These 31 T cell receptor beta chains originate from one sample sequenced in a study of siplizumab effects on memory and regulatory T cells. Assay used: immunoSEQ multiplex PCR; TCRdb lists only in-frame clones, some missing. The data hold some 100,000 clones, with less than 95% observed a single time. Material for sequencing was Tregs sorted from blood. Source of these receptors: a human donor in good health.

The V and J genes are TRBV5-8 and TRBJ1-6; a weak D match, TRBD1 (5 bases). The V gene's germline CDR1 is SGHTS and CDR2 YDEGEE. The CDR3 is 15 amino acids. V lost 0 bases and J lost 9, with 13 bases in between. This CDR3 reads CASSLDIAGRSPLHF. CDR3 DNA sequence: TGTGCCAGCAGCTTGGACATTGCAGGGCGTTCACCCCTCCACTTT.

CDR3 in DNA: TGTGCCAGCAATACACCTATGGCGACAGATACGCAGTATTTT. This codes for CASNTPMATDTQYF. J is TRBJ2-3 and V is TRBV5-6; D not certain. Germline CDR1 reads SGHDT; CDR2 reads YYEEEE. V was shortened by 6 bases and J by 3 bases, with 14 bases between the two germline ends. This CDR3 has 14 amino acids.

The chain combines TRBV9 with TRBJ2-1, with 8 nucleotides matching TRBD2. The trim removed 3 bases at V and 5 bases at J, leaving 19 bases unmatched. CDR1 is SGDLS and CDR2 is YYNGEE in the germline V gene. CDR3 length: 19 residues. The CDR3 protein is CASSGEPRIVAGLNNEQFF. The CDR3 region has the DNA TGTGCCAGCAGCGGAGAGCCGAGGATAGTAGCGGGATTAAACAATGAGCAGTTCTTC.

The rearrangement joins TRBV6-6 to TRBJ2-1, with 7 bases matching TRBD2. The germline gives CDR1 MNHNY, CDR2 SVGAGI (reference sequence). This CDR3 is built from 16 residues. After removal of 2 bases from V and 3 bases from J, the junction contained 7 bases not matched to a gene. As DNA, the CDR3 is TGTGCCAGCAGTTACGGCGGGGGAAAATTCTACAATGAGCAGTTCTTC. It is translated as CASSYGGGKFYNEQFF.

V is TRBV5-6 and J is TRBJ2-7, with a tentative D call TRBD2 (6 bases). This CDR3 has 16 amino acids. CDR1 and CDR2 (germline): SGHDT, YYEEEE. V was shortened by 2 bases and J by 0 bases, with 15 bases between the two germline ends. The CDR3 here is CASSFDLGGSSYEQYF. The CDR3 bases are TGTGCCAGCAGCTTTGATCTTGGAGGGAGCTCCTACGAGCAGTACTTC.

The CDR3 loop is CASSLGQGRIMNTEAFF. CDR3 sequence (DNA): TGCGCCAGCAGCTTGGGACAGGGGAGGATTATGAACACTGAAGCTTTCTTT. This chain links TRBV5-1 with TRBJ1-1; 8 bases match TRBD1. The germline gives CDR1 SGHRS, CDR2 YFSETQ. The CDR3 loop spans 17 amino acids. V trimming: 0 bases; J trimming: 0 bases; junction bases outside the gene matches: 7.

The chain links TRBV7-9 to TRBJ2-7; perhaps D is TRBD1 or TRBD2 (5 bases each). This CDR3 has 16 amino acids. V was trimmed by 3 bases and J by 0 bases, leaving 15 bases between them. CDR1 is SEHNR and CDR2 is FQNEAQ in the germline V gene (reference sequence). DNA for the CDR3: TGTGCCAGCAGCTTCCGGGGCAGGGCACCCTCCTACGAGCAGTACTTC. It specifies CASSFRGRAPSYEQYF. The full variable domain, rest sourced from reference TRBV7-9 and TRBJ2-7, is DTGVSQNPRHKITKRGQNVTFRCDPISEHNRLYWYRQTLGQGPEFLTYFQNEAQLEKSRLLSDRFSAERPKGSFSTLEIQRTEQGDSAMYLCASSFRGRAPSYEQYFGPGTRLTVT.

The chain has TRBV19 and TRBJ1-5, with D possibly matching TRBD1 (6 bases). CDR1 and CDR2 (germline): LNHDA, SQIVND (reference sequence). This CDR3 spans 15 amino acids. The germline V and J ends were trimmed by 3 bases and 11 bases, with 20 bases remaining between them. CDR3 in DNA: TGTGCCAGTAGTATCGAAGGCTCCAGGGGCTTAGCCCAGCATTTT. Translation gives CASSIEGSRGLAQHF.

The rearrangement links TRBV6-5 to TRBJ1-1; a possible D gene is TRBD1 (5 bases). In germline, CDR1 is MNHEY, CDR2 SVGAGI. Trimming removed 5 bases at V and 8 bases at J, with 12 bases between. CDR3 size: 12 residues. This chain's CDR3 is CASSTIGAEAFF. The CDR3 DNA reads TGTGCCAGCAGTACAATAGGGGCAGAAGCTTTCTTT.

V is TRBV9 and J is TRBJ1-1; D is unresolved. In germline, CDR1 is SGDLS, CDR2 YYNGEE. Trimming pared 0 bases from V and 1 base from J, leaving 10 bases between. The CDR3 is 15 amino acids. CDR3 protein: CASSVEWGKNTEAFF. The DNA of the CDR3 is TGTGCCAGCAGCGTAGAATGGGGAAAGAACACTGAAGCTTTCTTT. Supplemented by reference TRBV9 and TRBJ1-1, the full variable domain reads DSGVTQTPKHLITATGQRVTLRCSPRSGDLSVYWYQQSLDQGLQFLIQYYNGEERAKGNILERFSAQQFPDLHSELNLSSLELGDSALYFCASSVEWGKNTEAFFGQGTRLTVV.

The rearrangement uses TRBV28 and TRBJ2-7; 9 nucleotides align to TRBD1. The CDR3 sequence is 15 residues long. With 8 bases clipped from V and 9 bases from J, the junction kept 17 bases outside the gene matches. CDR1 MDHEN and CDR2 SYDVKM come from the germline V gene. CDR3 sequence: CASRLPGTGKEGQYF. CDR3 DNA sequence: TGTGCCAGCCGATTACCCGGGACAGGGAAGGAGGGGCAGTACTTC.

The gene calls are TRBV6-6 and TRBJ2-1; the D gene is possibly TRBD2 (6 bases). The CDR3 is 13 residues long. Germline assignment: CDR1 MNHNY and CDR2 SVGAGI (reference sequence). V was trimmed by 6 bases and J by 7 bases, leaving 13 bases between them. The CDR3: CASRPGTLNEQFF. CDR3 in DNA: TGTGCCAGCAGACCCGGGACTTTAAATGAGCAGTTCTTC.

V and J are TRBV5-1 and TRBJ2-1; 9 bases line up with TRBD1. Per germline, CDR1 SGHRS and CDR2 YFSETQ. The CDR3 has 17 amino acids. J was trimmed by 7 bases and V by 0 bases; bases with no gene match: 11. The CDR3 protein is CASSLVGFAQGANEQFF. In nucleotides, the CDR3 is TGCGCCAGCAGCTTGGTTGGGTTCGCACAGGGGGCGAATGAGCAGTTCTTC.

The J gene is TRBJ1-1, the V gene TRBV7-8; no reliable D call. Germline lookup yields CDR1 SGHVS and CDR2 FQNEAQ. The CDR3 spans 12 residues. Trimming pared 3 bases from V and 12 bases from J, leaving 14 bases between. The CDR3 protein is CASSFTQALPFF. The CDR3 DNA sequence: TGTGCCAGCAGCTTTACCCAAGCTTTACCTTTCTTT. Complete variable domain (other parts from reference TRBV7-8 and TRBJ1-1): GAGVSQSPRYKVAKRGQDVALRCDPISGHVSLFWYQQALGQGPEFLTYFQNEAQLDKSGLPSDRFFAERPEGSVSTLKIQRTQQEDSAVYLCASSFTQALPFFGQGTRLTVV.

This chain joins TRBV29-1 and TRBJ1-5, with D possibly matching TRBD1 (5 bases). This CDR3 is built from 13 residues. The germline gives CDR1 SQVTM, CDR2 ANQGSEA. Trimming shortened V by 4 bases and J by 2 bases, and 9 bases separated the two germline ends. CDR3 nucleotide sequence: TGCAGCGTTGGAGGAGGGGGCAATCAGCCCCAGCATTTT. This codes for CSVGGGGNQPQHF.

The chain employs TRBV5-1 and TRBJ2-2; 9 positions match TRBD1. Germline CDR1 reads SGHRS; CDR2 reads YFSETQ. Trimming cost V 0 bases and J 4 bases; bases outside gene matches: 1. The CDR3 consists of 15 residues. The CDR3 nucleotides read TGCGCCAGCAGCTTGGGGACAGGGGTCACCGGGGAGCTGTTTTTT. Translated: CASSLGTGVTGELFF.

The CDR3 region has the DNA TGTGCCAGCAGCGTAGTTGGTTCCAGCTACAATGAGCAGTTCTTC. Translated: CASSVVGSSYNEQFF. The chain combines TRBV9 with TRBJ2-1; D is undetermined. V was trimmed by 0 bases and J by 3 bases, leaving 10 bases between them. Germline CDR1 and CDR2: SGDLS and YYNGEE. The CDR3 contains 15 residues.

The V call is TRBV6-6, the J call TRBJ1-4; 8 positions match TRBD1. The ends lost 4 bases at V and 7 bases at J; junction bases unmatched: 5. CDR1 is MNHNY and CDR2 is SVGAGI in the germline V gene (reference sequence). The CDR3 sequence is 14 residues long. CDR3 residues: CASSFTGGSEKLFF. Here the CDR3 DNA reads TGTGCCAGCAGTTTTACAGGGGGAAGTGAAAAACTGTTTTTT.

J is TRBJ1-1 and V is TRBV7-6; D call uncertain. Germline assignment: CDR1 SGHVS and CDR2 FNYEAQ. Trimming removed 1 base from V and 1 base from J, with 7 bases in between. The CDR3 sequence is 14 residues long. CDR3 in DNA: TGTGCCAGCAGCTTAGGTCAGAAGAACACTGAAGCTTTCTTT. It encodes CASSLGQKNTEAFF.

Points on this clone: The junction does not match germline at one end; this may be a read error. The chain recombines TRBV27 with TRBJ1-2, with 7 bases lining up with TRBD1. This CDR3 is 14 amino acids long. Germline-derived CDR1 and CDR2 are MNHEY and SMNVEV (reference sequence). Here the CDR3 DNA reads TGTGCCAGCGGTTTAAGGACAGGCCTGTTGGGCTACACCTTC. This translates into CASGLRTGLLGYTF.

The rearrangement joins TRBV18 to TRBJ1-6, with 7 bases fitting TRBD1. The CDR3 is 17 residues long. Germline assignment: CDR1 KGHSH and CDR2 LQKENI. V shed 1 base, J shed 6 bases, and the junction held 9 bases outside the gene matches. CDR3 residues: CASSPLGGDRVNSPLHF. In DNA, the CDR3 is TGTGCCAGCTCACCACTCGGTGGAGACAGGGTTAATTCACCCCTCCACTTT. The full variable domain, completed using reference TRBV18 and TRBJ1-6, is NAGVMQNPRHLVRRRGQEARLRCSPMKGHSHVYWYRQLPEEGLKFMVYLQKENIIDESGMPKERFSAEFPKEGPSILRIQQVVRGDSAAYFCASSPLGGDRVNSPLHFGNGTRLTVT.

The J gene is TRBJ2-3, the V gene TRBV14, with D hard to call. From germline, CDR1 is SGHDN and CDR2 FVKESK. This CDR3 is 15 amino acids long. Trimming left V 3 bases short and J 1 base short, with 11 bases between. This chain's CDR3 is CASSHDKHRTDTQYF. The DNA for the CDR3 is TGTGCCAGCAGCCATGACAAACACCGCACAGATACGCAGTATTTT. Full variable domain (missing parts from reference TRBV14 and TRBJ2-3): EAGVTQFPSHSVIEKGQTVTLRCDPISGHDNLYWYRRVMGKEIKFLLHFVKESKQDESGMPNNRFLAERTGGTYSTLKVQPAELEDSGVYFCASSHDKHRTDTQYFGPGTRLTVL.

The chain employs TRBV6-4 and TRBJ2-2, with TRBD2 matching 13 bases. Germline V lookup: CDR1 MRHNA, CDR2 SNTAGT. Germline trimming cut 6 bases from V and 7 bases from J; bases unmatched to any gene: 14. This CDR3 is 18 amino acids long. The CDR3 region is CASREIEGTSGENGELFF. The CDR3 DNA follows: TGTGCCAGCAGGGAAATAGAAGGGACTAGCGGGGAGAACGGGGAGCTGTTTTTT.

The chain joins TRBV27 to TRBJ1-5; 8 positions match TRBD1. The ends lost 6 bases at V and 3 bases at J; junction bases unmatched: 7. The CDR3 consists of 15 residues. Germline CDR1 and CDR2: MNHEY and SMNVEV (reference sequence). CDR3 amino acids: CASRDRVWDNQPQHF. The DNA of the CDR3 is TGTGCCAGCAGGGACAGGGTCTGGGACAATCAGCCCCAGCATTTT.

The chain has TRBV25-1 and TRBJ2-7; D gene unclear. The length of the CDR3 is 16 residues. Germline V gene data show CDR1 as MGHDK and CDR2 as SYGVNS. The ends were cut back, 3 bases at V and 0 bases at J, with 15 bases in the middle. DNA of the CDR3: TGTGCCAGCAGTGACCCCCAGGTCACGGGCTCCTACGAGCAGTACTTC. This encodes CASSDPQVTGSYEQYF.

The genes are TRBV9 and TRBJ2-4; 15 bases line up with TRBD2. This CDR3 contains 21 residues. Germline-derived CDR1 and CDR2 are SGDLS and YYNGEE. J gave up 3 bases and V 4 bases, and 17 bases lay outside the gene matches. The CDR3 protein is CASSPDHPGLAGGRVKNIQYF. The CDR3 nucleotides are TGTGCCAGCAGCCCAGACCACCCTGGACTAGCGGGAGGGCGGGTCAAAAACATTCAGTACTTC.

V and J are TRBV5-1 and TRBJ1-1; no reliable D call. V lost 5 bases to trimming and J lost 1 base, with 12 bases between them. CDR3 size: 14 residues. From germline, CDR1 is SGHRS and CDR2 YFSETQ. The DNA for the CDR3 is TGCGCCAGCAGATTACACTCCAGGAACACTGAAGCTTTCTTT. Its translation is CASRLHSRNTEAFF.

This clone was observed once. V is TRBV19 and J is TRBJ1-1, with D perhaps TRBD1 (6 bases). CDR1 LNHDA and CDR2 SQIVND come from the germline V gene (reference sequence). Trimming shortened V by 4 bases and J by 0 bases, and 9 bases separated the two germline ends. This CDR3 is built from 14 residues. The CDR3 reads CASSKSGVNTEAFF. The CDR3 nucleotides read TGTGCCAGTAGTAAGTCAGGGGTGAACACTGAAGCTTTCTTT.

J is TRBJ2-7 and V is TRBV27; 8 nucleotides align to TRBD2. Trimming took 0 bases from V and 4 from J; bases not matched to a gene: 5. This CDR3 contains 15 residues. Germline CDR1 and CDR2: MNHEY and SMNVEV (reference sequence). The CDR3 loop reads CASSLSGLVGYEQYF. In DNA, the CDR3 is TGTGCCAGCAGTTTATCGGGACTAGTAGGATACGAGCAGTACTTC.

J is TRBJ1-6 and V is TRBV10-2; the match to TRBD1 covers 8 bases. Germline V gene sequence: CDR1 WSHSY, CDR2 SAAADI. V was clipped by 9 bases and J by 6 bases; unmatched bases: 7. The CDR3 length is 14 residues. CDR3 nucleotide sequence: TGCGCCAGTGGTAACGGACAGGGTAATTCACCCCTCCACTTT. It encodes CASGNGQGNSPLHF.

About this clone itself: Compared with germline, one end of the junction differs, possibly owing to a read error. The V call is TRBV7-2, the J call TRBJ1-6, with D possibly matching TRBD1 (6 bases). This CDR3 is 14 amino acids long. The germline CDR1 and CDR2 sequences are SGHTA and FQGNSA. The CDR3 coding sequence is TGTGCCAGCAGCTTAGAACGCAGGGGCTCACTCCTCCACTTT. Its translation: CASSLERRGSLLHF. Full variable domain (rest looked up from reference TRBV7-2 and TRBJ1-6): GAGVSQSPSNKVTEKGKDVELRCDPISGHTALYWYRQSLGQGLEFLIYFQGNSAPDKSGLPSDRFSAERTGGSVSTLTIQRTQQEDSAVYLCASSLERRGSLLHFGNGTRLTVT.